This T cell receptor (beta chain) was sequenced during a study of blood T cell repertoires in COVID-19. Germline V CDR1 and CDR2: SGHDN, FVKESK. J lost 9 bases, V lost 1 base, and 11 bases had no gene match. The CDR3 runs 17 residues. Sequenced by immunoSEQ multiplex PCR; TCRdb stores in-frame clones only, minus some. The table shows approximately 84,000 clones, with roughly 85% occurring only once. The specimen sequenced was peripheral blood. This TCR was recovered from a human donor in a cohort sampled during active COVID-19. V gene TRBV14 combines with J gene TRBJ2-4; TRBD2 aligns across 11 bases. DNA for the CDR3: TGTGCCAGCAGCCAAGCCGATAGACTAGCGGGAAGATCCATTCAGTACTTC. It is translated as CASSQADRLAGRSIQYF. Complete variable domain (other parts from reference TRBV14 and TRBJ2-4): EAGVTQFPSHSVIEKGQTVTLRCDPISGHDNLYWYRRVMGKEIKFLLHFVKESKQDESGMPNNRFLAERTGGTYSTLKVQPAELEDSGVYFCASSQADRLAGRSIQYFGAGTRLSVL.